The 26 T cell receptor beta chains presented below share a single source sample, sequenced in a study of OX40 agonist ivuxolimab in advanced cancers. Only in-frame clones appear in the TCRdb table, and some are missing; sequencing was by immunoSEQ multiplex PCR. The data hold tens of thousands of clones, with more than 70% observed a single time. The sequencing used CD4+ or CD8+ T cells sorted from blood, collected in a trial of the OX40 agonist ivuxolimab. The receptors here all came from an adult with an advanced solid tumor such as melanoma, head and neck, liver or kidney cancer.

The chain carries TRBV5-1 and TRBJ2-4; tentatively, D is TRBD1 or TRBD2 (6 bases each). CDR1 and CDR2 (germline): SGHRS, YFSETQ. V was cut by 3 bases and J by 1 base, with 17 bases left in between. The CDR3 runs 17 residues. CDR3 in DNA: TGCGCCAGCAGCTGGGAAACAGGGACTTCCGCCAAAAACATTCAGTACTTC. Amino acid sequence: CASSWETGTSAKNIQYF.

In this sample, this clone turned up a few times. This chain links TRBV9 with TRBJ2-7; D remains ambiguous. Trimming took off 4 bases at V and 7 bases at J, with 12 bases between the two ends. CDR3 size: 12 residues. Germline CDR1 is SGDLS and CDR2 is YYNGEE. As DNA, the CDR3 is TGTGCCAGCAGCCCAATTTTCGGTGAGCAGTACTTC. This sequence encodes CASSPIFGEQYF. The full variable domain, in which reference TRBV9 and TRBJ2-7 provide the parts outside the CDR3, is DSGVTQTPKHLITATGQRVTLRCSPRSGDLSVYWYQQSLDQGLQFLIQYYNGEERAKGNILERFSAQQFPDLHSELNLSSLELGDSALYFCASSPIFGEQYFGPGTRLTVT.

The chain uses TRBV18 and TRBJ2-6; D remains unclear. Germline loops: CDR1 KGHSH, CDR2 LQKENI. Trimming shortened V by 3 bases and J by 0 bases, and 0 bases separated the two germline ends. This CDR3 is 13 amino acids long. CDR3 protein: CASSPSGANVLTF. CDR3 nucleotides: TGTGCCAGCTCACCCTCTGGGGCCAACGTCCTGACTTTC. Full variable domain (rest looked up from reference TRBV18 and TRBJ2-6): NAGVMQNPRHLVRRRGQEARLRCSPMKGHSHVYWYRQLPEEGLKFMVYLQKENIIDESGMPKERFSAEFPKEGPSILRIQQVVRGDSAAYFCASSPSGANVLTFGAGSRLTVL.

V is TRBV18 and J is TRBJ1-3; D gene ambiguous. The germline V and J ends were trimmed by 3 bases and 1 base, with 7 bases remaining between them. Per germline, CDR1 KGHSH and CDR2 LQKENI. There are 14 residues in the CDR3. The CDR3 region has the DNA TGTGCCAGCTCACCCGGGGATTCTGGAAACACCATATATTTT. Encoded protein: CASSPGDSGNTIYF.

This chain connects TRBV5-1 to TRBJ2-2; perhaps TRBD2 as D (5 bases). Looked up from germline, CDR1 is SGHRS and CDR2 is YFSETQ. The CDR3 covers 16 residues. Between the trimmed V and J ends, which lost 0 bases and 5 bases, there was a span of 14 bases. CDR3 nucleotide sequence: TGCGCCAGCAGCTTGGTCTCTAGCACTAAGACCGGGGAGCTGTTTTTT. Amino acid sequence: CASSLVSSTKTGELFF.

The V and J genes are TRBV20-1 and TRBJ1-1; D is uncertain. Trimming stripped 4 bases from V and 6 bases from J, with 9 bases between. Germline CDR1 reads DFQATT; CDR2 reads SNEGSKA (reference sequence). The CDR3 spans 11 residues. CDR3 protein: CSAIRLPEAFF. CDR3 nucleotides: TGCAGTGCTATCCGGCTGCCTGAAGCTTTCTTT.

This chain links TRBV29-1 with TRBJ2-5; TRBD1 is a possible D gene (5 bases). V was trimmed by 4 bases and J by 5 bases, leaving 14 bases between them. The germline V gene encodes CDR1 SQVTM and CDR2 ANQGSEA. The CDR3 runs to 13 residues. The CDR3 coding sequence is TGCAGCGTTGTTCGTCAGGGCTGGGAGACCCAGTACTTC. The encoded protein is CSVVRQGWETQYF. Full variable domain (outside the CDR3, taken from reference TRBV29-1 and TRBJ2-5): SAVISQKPSRDICQRGTSLTIQCQVDSQVTMMFWYRQQPGQSLTLIATANQGSEATYESGFVIDKFPISRPNLTFSTLTVSNMSPEDSSIYLCSVVRQGWETQYFGPGTRLLVL.

V is TRBV5-4 and J is TRBJ1-1; D gene ambiguous. Trimming removed 0 bases from V and 10 bases from J, with 13 bases in between. This CDR3 is built from 13 residues. In germline, CDR1 is SGHNT, CDR2 YYREEE (reference sequence). CDR3: CASSLGPNIAAFF. CDR3 coding DNA: TGTGCCAGCAGCTTGGGCCCTAATATCGCAGCTTTCTTT.

The chain uses TRBV27 and TRBJ1-2; TRBD1 might be the D (5 bases). Germline V gene sequence: CDR1 MNHEY, CDR2 SMNVEV (reference sequence). The CDR3 spans 13 residues. V was pared by 3 bases and J by 6 bases, with 11 bases between. The DNA for the CDR3 is TGTGCCAGCAGTTTGAGGGGCGGGCATGGCTACACCTTC. Its translation is CASSLRGGHGYTF.

For the CDR3, the DNA is TGTGCCAGCAGCTCGACAGGGATGGACTACGAGCAGTACTTC. Amino acid sequence: CASSSTGMDYEQYF. The chain joins TRBV7-9 to TRBJ2-7; 7 bases line up with TRBD1. This CDR3 has 14 amino acids. Germline loops: CDR1 SEHNR, CDR2 FQNEAQ (reference sequence). V lost 4 bases, J lost 3 bases, and 6 bases stayed unmatched.

The chain couples TRBV6-5 to TRBJ2-7, with 7 bases identical to TRBD1. CDR1 is MNHEY, CDR2 SVGAGI, per germline. The CDR3 length is 14 residues. Germline trimming cut 6 bases from V and 1 base from J; bases unmatched to any gene: 6. For the CDR3, the DNA is TGTGCCAGCAGGACGGACAGGACTTCCTACGAGCAGTACTTC. This encodes CASRTDRTSYEQYF.

This rearrangement joins TRBV9 to TRBJ2-7; D remains ambiguous. The germline V gene has CDR1 SGDLS and CDR2 YYNGEE. The length of the CDR3 is 12 residues. With 7 bases removed from V and 3 bases from J, the gap between germline ends came to 11 bases. The CDR3: CASGPDGYEQYF. Here the CDR3 DNA reads TGTGCCAGCGGCCCCGATGGCTACGAGCAGTACTTC.

The rearrangement uses TRBV6-1 and TRBJ1-4; no clear D gene. Germline V gives CDR1 MNHNS, CDR2 SASEGT. CDR3 length: 15 residues. With 1 base removed from V and 3 bases from J, the gap between germline ends came to 9 bases. The CDR3 spells CASSEGDTANEKLFF. In nucleotides, the CDR3 is TGTGCCAGCAGTGAAGGAGATACGGCTAATGAAAAACTGTTTTTT.

This clone has only one observation. V is TRBV7-7 and J is TRBJ2-1, with 12 bases lining up with TRBD2. V trimming: 1 base; J trimming: 5 bases; junction bases outside the gene matches: 3. The CDR3 runs to 16 residues. The germline gives CDR1 SSHAT, CDR2 FNYEAQ (reference sequence). Here the CDR3 DNA reads TGTGCCAGCAGCTTAGATCTAGCGGGGGGGAACAATGAGCAGTTCTTC. It translates to CASSLDLAGGNNEQFF.

The chain carries TRBV19 and TRBJ2-3; 8 nucleotides agree with TRBD2. The CDR3 is 19 amino acids. The ends lost 7 bases at V and 0 bases at J; junction bases unmatched: 18. Germline V gene data show CDR1 as LNHDA and CDR2 as SQIVND (reference sequence). The CDR3 protein is CASTPLGRRGGQSTDTQYF. CDR3 DNA sequence: TGTGCCAGTACCCCCCTTGGTAGACGGGGGGGACAAAGCACAGATACGCAGTATTTT. The full variable domain, its missing parts supplied by reference TRBV19 and TRBJ2-3, is DGGITQSPKYLFRKEGQNVTLSCEQNLNHDAMYWYRQDPGQGLRLIYYSQIVNDFQKGDIAEGYSVSREKKESFPLTVTSAQKNPTAFYLCASTPLGRRGGQSTDTQYFGPGTRLTVL.

This rearrangement joins TRBV7-6 to TRBJ2-7; 8 nucleotides align to TRBD1. This CDR3 contains 14 residues. Germline V gene lookup returns CDR1 SGHVS and CDR2 FNYEAQ. After removal of 4 bases from V and 2 bases from J, the junction contained 4 bases not matched to a gene. The CDR3 DNA reads as TGTGCCAGCAGCTCCGGGACAGGACCCTACGAGCAGTACTTC. It translates to CASSSGTGPYEQYF.

V usage is TRBV15 and J usage is TRBJ2-2; 9 bases align to TRBD2. CDR1 is LNHNV, CDR2 YYDKDF, per germline (reference sequence). The CDR3 runs to 17 residues. With 0 bases clipped from V and 2 bases from J, the junction kept 4 bases outside the gene matches. CDR3: CATSRDFSGGNTGELFF. As DNA, the CDR3 is TGTGCCACCAGCAGAGATTTTAGCGGGGGAAACACCGGGGAGCTGTTTTTT.

The chain combines TRBV4-1 with TRBJ2-2, with D unresolved. CDR1 is MGHRA and CDR2 is YSYEKL in the germline V gene. V lost 0 bases and J 6 bases, leaving 8 bases between the germline ends. The CDR3 is made up of 14 amino acids. In DNA, the CDR3 is TGCGCCAGCAGCCAAGAAGGTCACGCCGGGGAGCTGTTTTTT. It specifies CASSQEGHAGELFF.

J is TRBJ2-1 and V is TRBV29-1; 7 bases are a match to TRBD2. Germline assignment: CDR1 SQVTM and CDR2 ANQGSEA. The CDR3 has 11 amino acids. This CDR3 is CGGREVNEQFF. CDR3 nucleotide sequence: TGCGGGGGGAGGGAGGTGAATGAGCAGTTCTTC.

This clone was recorded once. The gene calls are TRBV10-3 and TRBJ2-7; 8 bases are a match to TRBD1. The CDR3 has 12 residues. From germline, CDR1 is ENHRY and CDR2 SYGVKD. Trimming at V came to 6 bases and at J to 5 bases, leaving 3 bases not matched to a gene. The CDR3 loop reads CAIRDRGDEQYF. In DNA form, the CDR3 reads TGTGCCATCAGAGACAGGGGCGACGAGCAGTACTTC.

The gene calls are TRBV12-5 and TRBJ2-5, with D possibly being TRBD1 (6 bases). Germline-derived CDR1 and CDR2 are LGHNT and FRNRAP. Trimming shortened V by 6 bases and J by 5 bases, and 13 bases separated the two germline ends. This CDR3 spans 13 amino acids. CDR3 sequence (DNA): TGTGCTAGTGGGAAAACAGGGACGGAGACCCAGTACTTC. Translated: CASGKTGTETQYF.

The CDR3 nucleotides read TGTGCCAGTTTTCCAGAGACCCAGTACTTC. The encoded protein is CASFPETQYF. The chain recombines TRBV27 with TRBJ2-5; D gene uncertain. Germline V CDR1 and CDR2: MNHEY, SMNVEV (reference sequence). Trimming cost V 9 bases and J 4 bases, with 6 bases left between them. The CDR3 is 10 amino acids.

The CDR3 sequence: CASSQNSPLHF. DNA of the CDR3: TGTGCCAGCAGTCAAAATTCACCCCTCCACTTT. The V gene is TRBV2, the J gene TRBJ1-6; D is unresolved. V lost 5 bases, J lost 7 bases, and 3 bases lay in between. The CDR3 is 11 amino acids. Per the germline V gene, CDR1 is SNHLY and CDR2 is FYNNEI.

The V gene is TRBV18, the J gene TRBJ1-5; the D gene is possibly TRBD1 (5 bases). Trimming took off 3 bases at V and 4 bases at J, with 7 bases between the two ends. This CDR3 has 13 residues. Germline-derived CDR1 and CDR2 are KGHSH and LQKENI. The CDR3, as DNA: TGTGCCAGCTCACCGGACATTAATCAGCCCCAGCATTTT. As protein: CASSPDINQPQHF. The entire variable domain, with the rest obtained from reference TRBV18 and TRBJ1-5, is as follows: NAGVMQNPRHLVRRRGQEARLRCSPMKGHSHVYWYRQLPEEGLKFMVYLQKENIIDESGMPKERFSAEFPKEGPSILRIQQVVRGDSAAYFCASSPDINQPQHFGDGTRLSIL.

The rearrangement joins TRBV5-1 to TRBJ1-2, with 9 bases identical to TRBD1. The CDR3 runs to 16 residues. Trimming at V came to 2 bases and at J to 3 bases, leaving 8 bases not matched to a gene. Germline CDR1 and CDR2: SGHRS and YFSETQ. CDR3 residues: CASSFGSGQGDYGYTF. CDR3 coding DNA: TGCGCCAGCAGCTTTGGGTCGGGACAGGGAGACTATGGCTACACCTTC. The entire variable domain, with the rest obtained from reference TRBV5-1 and TRBJ1-2, is as follows: KAGVTQTPRYLIKTRGQQVTLSCSPISGHRSVSWYQQTPGQGLQFLFEYFSETQRNKGNFPGRFSGRQFSNSRSEMNVSTLELGDSALYLCASSFGSGQGDYGYTFGSGTRLTVV.

The DNA for the CDR3 is TGTGCCAGCAGCGTTTCGGGAGGGCCCCATGAGCAGTTCTTC. Residues: CASSVSGGPHEQFF. The genes are TRBV9 and TRBJ2-1; 8 bases align to TRBD2. The CDR3 covers 14 residues. The V and J ends lost 2 bases and 8 bases, in that order; junction bases with no gene match: 6. Germline V gene lookup returns CDR1 SGDLS and CDR2 YYNGEE.